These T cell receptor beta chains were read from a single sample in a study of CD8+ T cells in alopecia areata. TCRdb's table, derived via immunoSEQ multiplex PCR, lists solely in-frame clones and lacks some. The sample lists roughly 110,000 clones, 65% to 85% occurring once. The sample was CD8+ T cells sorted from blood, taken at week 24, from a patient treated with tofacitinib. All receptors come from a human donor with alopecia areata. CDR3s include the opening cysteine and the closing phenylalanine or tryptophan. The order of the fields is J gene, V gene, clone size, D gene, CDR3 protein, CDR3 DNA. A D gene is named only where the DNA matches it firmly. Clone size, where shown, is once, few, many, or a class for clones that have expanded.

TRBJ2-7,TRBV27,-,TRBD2,CASSLAGTGRGGPHYEQYF,TGTGCCAGCAGTTTGGCCGGGACGGGTCGCGGGGGGCCACACTACGAGCAGTACTTC
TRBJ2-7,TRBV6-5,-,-,CASSYSQGHYSYEQYF,TGTGCCAGCAGTTACTCCCAGGGACACTACTCCTACGAGCAGTACTTC
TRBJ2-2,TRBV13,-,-,CASSLGPNPHTGELFF,TGTGCCAGCAGCTTAGGTCCTAATCCCCACACCGGGGAGCTGTTTTTT
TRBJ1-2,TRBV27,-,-,CASSLSAARFYGYTF,TGTGCCAGCAGTTTATCGGCAGCGCGATTTTATGGCTACACCTTC
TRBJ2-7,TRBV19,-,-,CASSGAGPYEQYF,TGTGCCAGTAGTGGGGCGGGGCCCTACGAGCAGTACTTC
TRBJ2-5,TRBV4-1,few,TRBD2,CASSQGGGPQETQYF,TGCGCCAGCAGCCAAGGCGGGGGTCCCCAAGAGACCCAGTACTTC
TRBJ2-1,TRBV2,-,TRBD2,CASRSGGGHYNEQFF,TGTGCCAGCAGGTCTGGCGGGGGGCACTACAATGAGCAGTTCTTC
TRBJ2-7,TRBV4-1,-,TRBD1,CASSLRSRGTGDSYEQYF,TGCGCCAGCAGCCTAAGATCAAGGGGGACAGGGGATTCCTACGAGCAGTACTTC
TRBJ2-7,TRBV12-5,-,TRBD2,CAKVSPPWGGRSYEQYF,TGTGCTAAAGTTAGCCCTCCATGGGGGGGACGATCCTACGAGCAGTACTTC
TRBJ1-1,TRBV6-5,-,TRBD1,CASSWTGANTEAFF,TGTGCCAGCAGTTGGACAGGAGCGAACACTGAAGCTTTCTTT
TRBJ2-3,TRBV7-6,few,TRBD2,CASSPSGGDSTDTQYF,TGTGCCAGCAGCCCGTCCGGGGGGGACAGCACAGATACGCAGTATTTT
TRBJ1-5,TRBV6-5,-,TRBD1,CASKGQGANQPQHF,TGTGCCAGCAAAGGACAGGGTGCCAATCAGCCCCAGCATTTT